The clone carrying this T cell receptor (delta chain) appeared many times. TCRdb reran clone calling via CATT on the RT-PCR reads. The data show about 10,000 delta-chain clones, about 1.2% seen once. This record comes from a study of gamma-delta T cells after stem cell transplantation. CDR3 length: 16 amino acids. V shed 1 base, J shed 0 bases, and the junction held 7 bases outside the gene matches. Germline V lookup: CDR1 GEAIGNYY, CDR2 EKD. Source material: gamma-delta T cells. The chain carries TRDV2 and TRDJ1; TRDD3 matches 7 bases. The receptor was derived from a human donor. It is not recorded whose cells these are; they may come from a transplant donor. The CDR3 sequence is CACDTLLGSYTDKLIF. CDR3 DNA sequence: TGTGCCTGTGACACGCTACTGGGGTCATACACCGATAAACTCATCTTT.